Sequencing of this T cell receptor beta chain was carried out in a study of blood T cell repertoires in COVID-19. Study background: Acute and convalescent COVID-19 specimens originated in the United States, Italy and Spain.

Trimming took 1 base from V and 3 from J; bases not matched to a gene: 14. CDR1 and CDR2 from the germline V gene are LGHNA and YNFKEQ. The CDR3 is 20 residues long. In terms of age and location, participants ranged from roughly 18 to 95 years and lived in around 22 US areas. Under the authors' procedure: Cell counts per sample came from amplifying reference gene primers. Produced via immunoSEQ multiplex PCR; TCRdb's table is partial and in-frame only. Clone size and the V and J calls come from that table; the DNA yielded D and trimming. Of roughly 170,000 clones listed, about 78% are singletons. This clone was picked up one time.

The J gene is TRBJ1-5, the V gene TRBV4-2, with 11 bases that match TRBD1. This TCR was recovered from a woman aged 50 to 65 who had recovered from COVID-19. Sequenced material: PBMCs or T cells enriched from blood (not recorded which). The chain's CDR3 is CASSQGRGRTGGAVNQPQHF. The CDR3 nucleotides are TGTGCCAGCAGCCAAGGACGGGGACGGACAGGGGGCGCAGTCAATCAGCCCCAGCATTTT.